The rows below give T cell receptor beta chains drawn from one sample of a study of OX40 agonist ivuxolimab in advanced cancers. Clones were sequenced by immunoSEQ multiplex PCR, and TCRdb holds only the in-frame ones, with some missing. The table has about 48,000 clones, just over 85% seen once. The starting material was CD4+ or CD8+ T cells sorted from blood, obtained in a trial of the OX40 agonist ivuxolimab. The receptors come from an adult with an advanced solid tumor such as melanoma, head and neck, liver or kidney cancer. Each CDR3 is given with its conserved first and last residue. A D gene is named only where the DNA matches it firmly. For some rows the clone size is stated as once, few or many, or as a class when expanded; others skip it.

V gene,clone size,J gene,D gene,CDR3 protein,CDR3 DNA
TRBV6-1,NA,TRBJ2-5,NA,CASSETGTPPETQYF,TGTGCCAGCAGTGAGACCGGGACCCCGCCCGAGACCCAGTACTTC
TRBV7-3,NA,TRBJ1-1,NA,CASSLDSANTEAFF,TGTGCCAGCAGCCTCGACAGTGCGAACACTGAAGCTTTCTTT
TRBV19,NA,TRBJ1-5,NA,CASSNDRSNQPQHF,TGTGCCAGTAGTAACGACAGGAGCAATCAGCCCCAGCATTTT
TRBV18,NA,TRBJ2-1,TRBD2,CASSPAGGQNEQFF,TGTGCCAGCTCACCAGCGGGGGGGCAGAATGAGCAGTTCTTC
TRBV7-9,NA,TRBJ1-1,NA,CASSSPSRTVNTEAFF,TGTGCCAGCAGCTCCCCTTCCAGGACGGTGAACACTGAAGCTTTCTTT
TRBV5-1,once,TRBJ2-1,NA,CASSLLGRGNEQFF,TGCGCCAGCAGCTTGCTCGGCAGGGGAAATGAGCAGTTCTTC
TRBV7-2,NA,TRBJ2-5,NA,CASSSRETQYF,TGTGCCAGCAGCTCAAGAGAGACCCAGTACTTC
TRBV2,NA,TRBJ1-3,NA,CASSEGGTVSGNTIYF,TGTGCCAGCAGTGAGGGGGGGACGGTCTCTGGAAACACCATATATTTT
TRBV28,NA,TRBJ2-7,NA,CASSASYEQYF,TGTGCCAGCAGTGCTTCCTACGAGCAGTACTTC
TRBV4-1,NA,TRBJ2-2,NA,CASSQDSAANTGELFF,TGCGCCAGCAGCCAAGATTCGGCAGCGAACACCGGGGAGCTGTTTTTT
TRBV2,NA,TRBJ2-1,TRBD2,CASSVSGIINNEQFF,TGTGCCAGCAGTGTTAGCGGGATAATCAACAATGAGCAGTTCTTC
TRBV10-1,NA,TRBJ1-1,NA,CASSRGARTEAFF,TGCGCCAGCAGTCGTGGGGCTCGAACTGAAGCTTTCTTT
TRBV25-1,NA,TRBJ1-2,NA,CASSGEYLYGYTF,TGTGCCAGCAGTGGGGAGTATCTCTATGGCTACACCTTC
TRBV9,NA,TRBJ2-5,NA,CASSVSIGTPSKETQYF,TGTGCCAGCAGCGTGTCAATTGGGACTCCTAGTAAAGAGACCCAGTACTTC